One and the same sample provided the 4 T cell receptor beta chains below, sequenced in a study of Ad26.COV2.S vaccination and SARS-CoV-2 variants. TCRdb keeps only in-frame clones here, not all; method: immunoSEQ multiplex PCR. The table includes under 550,000 clones, around 87% detected once. Described treatment: some 20 received Ad26.COV2.S at low or high dose, single or two shots; 5 received placebo; per-sample allocation not given. The samples were gathered on day 63 after the first injection of vaccine or placebo. The source material was peripheral blood, sampled in a trial of Ad26.COV2.S vaccine versus placebo. These receptors originate from a person aged 18-60 years who received the Ad26.COV2.S COVID-19 vaccine or a placebo.

The chain recombines TRBV28 with TRBJ1-1; 8 nucleotides align to TRBD1. Germline lookup yields CDR1 MDHEN and CDR2 SYDVKM. J was trimmed by 8 bases and V by 0 bases; bases with no gene match: 8. The CDR3 sequence is 15 residues long. CDR3 DNA sequence: TGTGCCAGCAGTTTATGGGACAGGGCTGGCGACGAAGCTTTCTTT. Amino acids: CASSLWDRAGDEAFF.

This rearrangement joins TRBV11-3 to TRBJ2-3; possible D gene TRBD1, 5 bases. V lost 4 bases to trimming and J lost 4 bases, with 18 bases between them. The germline V gene has CDR1 SGHNT and CDR2 YENEEA. This CDR3 has 16 residues. As DNA, the CDR3 is TGTGCCAGCAGCTCCTCGGTTAGGGGTGCAGCAGATACGCAGTATTTT. Translated, it gives CASSSSVRGAADTQYF.

The chain recombines TRBV7-9 with TRBJ1-4; D unresolved. Germline V gene sequence: CDR1 SEHNR, CDR2 FQNEAQ (reference sequence). Between the trimmed V and J ends, which lost 1 base and 2 bases, there was a span of 11 bases. There are 16 residues in the CDR3. CDR3 DNA sequence: TGTGCCAGCAGCTTAGGGGCGGGTAGCACTAATGAAAAACTGTTTTTT. This sequence encodes CASSLGAGSTNEKLFF.

The J gene is TRBJ1-1, the V gene TRBV7-6; the D is unclear. V dropped 5 bases and J dropped 1 base, with 8 bases sitting between them. CDR3 size: 13 residues. Per germline, CDR1 SGHVS and CDR2 FNYEAQ. CDR3 bases: TGTGCCAGCAGCATCACACCGAACACTGAAGCTTTCTTT. Residues: CASSITPNTEAFF. The full variable domain, completed using reference TRBV7-6 and TRBJ1-1, is GAGVSQSPRYKVTKRGQDVALRCDPISGHVSLYWYRQALGQGPEFLTYFNYEAQQDKSGLPNDRFSAERPEGSISTLTIQRTEQRDSAMYRCASSITPNTEAFFGQGTRLTVV.